Included here is one T cell receptor (beta chain) sequence, with context. The sample comes from a study of PD-L1 blockade in urothelial cancer. Study at large: About 85% of the 29 patients were men whose urothelial cancer was bladder-origin.

The method was immunoSEQ multiplex PCR; TCRdb's version includes in-frame clones alone and lacks a portion of them. The sample holds roughly 50,000 clones, 70% to 85% seen once. V was trimmed by 2 bases and J by 0 bases, leaving 8 bases between them. Germline V CDR1 and CDR2: LGHNA, YSLEER. The CDR3 has 15 amino acids. The input for sequencing was PBMCs, taken around atezolizumab (anti-PD-L1) treatment. The chain uses TRBV4-3 and TRBJ2-1; D remains unclear. The receptor's source is a man between 65 and 85 years old with urothelial cancer. CDR3 sequence: CASSQYSSSYNEQFF. In DNA, the CDR3 is TGCGCCAGCAGCCAATACAGCAGCTCCTACAATGAGCAGTTCTTC.